This T cell receptor (beta chain) was documented in a study of monozygotic twins with inflammatory bowel disease. Findings and caveats of the study: The analysis yielded no support for one strong signal or clonotype associated with IBD.

Per sample, reverse transcription was split into eight reactions. Reprocessing the 5' RACE reads, TCRdb reports a single entry for every CDR3 protein and omits DNA. The table lists 420,000 or so distinct CDR3 sequences. A word on this clonotype: Its antigen is unknown.

Germline lookup yields CDR1 GTSNPN and CDR2 SVGIG (reference sequence). This CDR3 is built from 13 residues. Material: blood. This clonotype was obtained from a human donor with ulcerative colitis or Crohn's disease, or a healthy co-twin of an affected twin (not recorded which). The chain employs TRBV30 and TRBJ2-7. This chain's CDR3 is CAWSVFGNYEQYF. The whole variable domain, remainder taken from reference TRBV30 and TRBJ2-7, is SQTIHQWPATLVQPVGSPLSLECTVEGTSNPNLYWYRQAAGRGLQLLFYSVGIGQISSEVPQNLSASRPQDRQFILSSKKLLLSDSGFYLCAWSVFGNYEQYFGPGTRLTVT.